This T cell receptor beta chain is drawn from a study of shared clonotypes between healthy human individuals. Measured with immunoSEQ multiplex PCR; TCRdb has only the in-frame clones, and not every one. The table lists about 590,000 clones, roughly 95% of them singletons. Naive CD8 cells lacked CD45RO, underwent positive selection for CCR7 and left out terminally differentiated effector memory CD45RA+ cells. CDR1 is SGHVS and CDR2 is FQNEAQ in the germline V gene. The junction had 4 bases not matched to a gene; V was cut back by 1 base and J by 7 bases. The CDR3 sequence is 15 residues long. The chain uses TRBV7-8 and TRBJ2-7, with TRBD2 identical over 13 bases. The origin of this receptor is a woman in her twenties or thirties in good health. The sample taken for sequencing was naive CD8+ T cells sorted from blood. The CDR3 spells CASSLVTSGRDEQYF. The DNA of the CDR3 is TGTGCCAGCAGCTTAGTAACTAGCGGGAGGGATGAGCAGTACTTC. Supplemented by reference TRBV7-8 and TRBJ2-7, the full variable domain reads GAGVSQSPRYKVAKRGQDVALRCDPISGHVSLFWYQQALGQGPEFLTYFQNEAQLDKSGLPSDRFFAERPEGSVSTLKIQRTQQEDSAVYLCASSLVTSGRDEQYFGPGTRLTVT.